This T cell receptor (beta chain) was found in a study of cytomegalovirus exposure and HLA in healthy donors (dated by TCRdb to about 2017). About the investigation overall: According to a later analysis, the roughly 130 validation repertoires were produced on the same platform as the roughly 600 repertoires of the first cohort. Besides the first cohort of some 670 subjects, a separate validation cohort made up of over 95 different subjects was used. To predict cytomegalovirus infection status, the study brought together high-throughput TCR immunosequencing, statistical association of individual TCRs with disease status, and machine learning. The study was designed to test whether signatures of past pathogen exposure could be identified by cataloging public T cell receptors.

Overall study outcomes, separate from this receptor: According to the authors, the approach could potentially be generalized to other disease states and immunological phenotypes. In both the original and validation cohorts, the classifier was reported to diagnose cytomegalovirus status with high specificity and sensitivity. All 120 or so repertoires were used to score co-occurrence in the validation cohort in a later analysis, because that analysis had no HLA typing for the cohort. In the study, some 180 TCR beta chains were listed as associated with cytomegalovirus. In a later analysis, TCRs clustered in the first cohort were found to also tend to co-occur in the roughly 130 validation repertoires, with approximately 93% of cluster scores above 0. In vitro tests confirmed that a few of the cytomegalovirus-associated TCR beta chains recognize cytomegalovirus antigens. Across donors, most TCR sequences were observed very rarely, whereas some public TCRs were present in many individuals.

Donors formed part of the validation cohort, which comprised fewer than 150 subjects and was distinct from the first cohort of under 850 subjects. Library creation used the immunoSEQ multiplex PCR assay. The source study handled its data this way. A statistical classification framework was built for diagnosing cytomegalovirus status from the catalog of TCR beta chain sequences. Here the immuneACCESS table is served through TCRdb, limited to in-frame sequences with V and J called. Missing clones are a known gap in these copies; in checked studies unresolved V genes cover under half, and the rest lacks a known reason. The D gene and trimming were derived from the DNA, and the V and J assignments and clone size from that table. Here the sample has about 130,000 clones; about 90% occur a single time. The ten most abundant clones make up about 3.7% of the sample. Note on this clone: The antigen it binds to is not known. Within one base of it there is no much larger clone, and no base qualities were kept.

The germline V gene (reference sequence) specifies MNHEY as CDR1 and SMNVEV as CDR2. Deletion took 2 bases off V and 6 bases off J, with a span of 18 bases between the germline ends. From the cysteine up to the phenylalanine, the CDR3 has a length of 16 residues. The sequence is cut down to CDR3 DNA, 48 bases in frame from base 1. The sequence was obtained from a young man in good health and CMV-seronegative. The chain joins TRBV27 to TRBJ2-3; TRBD2 is a possible D gene, resting on 5 matching bases. Sequences were obtained from PBMCs. The nucleotides are TGTGCCAGCAGTTTAGGTCGGACTGACATTCGGGATACGCAGTATTTT. Protein translation: CASSLGRTDIRDTQYF.